This T cell receptor (beta chain) was obtained from a study of cytomegalovirus exposure and HLA in healthy donors. The method was immunoSEQ multiplex PCR; TCRdb's version includes in-frame clones alone and lacks a portion of them. Of about 130,000 clones in the sample, 70% to 90% were seen once. The CDR3 is 12 residues long. Germline values: CDR1 MDHEN, CDR2 SYDVKM. With V trimmed by 5 bases and J by 10 bases, 4 bases remained unmatched. The specimen sequenced was PBMCs. This chain joins TRBV28 and TRBJ2-1; 8 nucleotides match TRBD2. The receptor was isolated from a woman aged 30 to 39 in good health and CMV-seropositive. The CDR3 loop is CASSSLAGEQFF. CDR3 coding DNA: TGTGCCAGCAGTAGTTTAGCGGGGGAGCAGTTCTTC.